These 20 T cell receptor beta chains came from one sample sequenced in a study of blood T cells in healthy people across ages. PCR was performed a second time for about 6 to 12 cycles using a sample-barcoded 5' primer and a J-beta primer mix. One entry per CDR3 protein results from TCRdb running MiXCR on the 5' RACE reads. Of more than 1,400,000 distinct CDR3 sequences listed, 35% to 45% are singletons. Input material: blood. The source of these receptors is a woman aged 18-29 years in good health.

This clonotype was detected only a few times. This chain joins TRBV12-3 or TRBV12-4 and TRBJ2-5, with D possibly TRBD2 on 5 matching bases. V dropped 3 bases and J dropped 2 bases, with 16 bases sitting between them. The CDR3 spans 16 residues. The CDR3 region has the DNA TGTGCCAGCAGTTTTTCCGGGGAGACAACGCAAGAGACCCAGTACTTC. As protein: CASSFSGETTQETQYF.

This clonotype was found once. This chain uses TRBV5-1 with TRBJ1-5, with TRBD1 as a possible D gene (5 bases). V was clipped by 0 bases and J by 1 base, with 11 bases between them. This CDR3 has 16 residues. CDR1 is SGHRS and CDR2 is YFSETQ in the germline V gene. The CDR3 DNA is TGCGCCAGCAGCTTGGGGGACCGGGAGAGCAATCAGCCCCAGCATTTT. Translation gives CASSLGDRESNQPQHF. Drawing the rest from reference TRBV5-1 and TRBJ1-5, the complete variable domain is KAGVTQTPRYLIKTRGQQVTLSCSPISGHRSVSWYQQTPGQGLQFLFEYFSETQRNKGNFPGRFSGRQFSNSRSEMNVSTLELGDSALYLCASSLGDRESNQPQHFGDGTRLSIL.

The chain carries TRBV28 and TRBJ2-1; 8 nucleotides match TRBD2. Germline V gene data show CDR1 as MDHEN and CDR2 as SYDVKM. With 5 bases clipped from V and 4 bases from J, the junction kept 10 bases outside the gene matches. The CDR3 loop spans 16 amino acids. The CDR3 nucleotides are TGTGCCAGCAGTCCCTCCTCTAGCGGGCGTTACAATGAGCAGTTCTTC. Translated: CASSPSSSGRYNEQFF.

The chain uses TRBV12-3 or TRBV12-4 and TRBJ2-3, with 8 bases aligning to TRBD1. V lost 2 bases and J lost 0; bases outside the gene matches: 10. This CDR3 spans 18 amino acids. CDR3 residues: CASSLKGTGPPSTDTQYF. CDR3 DNA: TGTGCCAGCAGTTTAAAGGGGACAGGCCCTCCTAGCACAGATACGCAGTATTTT.

This clonotype was recorded a few times. The V call is TRBV28, the J call TRBJ2-4; D remains ambiguous. Germline V gives CDR1 MDHEN, CDR2 SYDVKM. V lost 5 bases to trimming and J lost 1 base, with 9 bases between them. The CDR3 contains 14 residues. The CDR3 region is CASSTPRAKNIQYF. In DNA, the CDR3 is TGTGCCAGCAGTACGCCTCGGGCCAAAAACATTCAGTACTTC.

The chain employs TRBV5-1 and TRBJ2-5, with D perhaps matching TRBD2 (5 bases). Germline CDR1 SGHRS, CDR2 YFSETQ. This CDR3 region has 16 residues. V shed 0 bases and J shed 2 bases, with 14 bases lying between them. The CDR3 bases are TGCGCCAGCAGCTTGGGACCTACTAGAAGGCAAGAGACCCAGTACTTC. It yields the protein CASSLGPTRRQETQYF.

This clonotype was seen only a few times. V is TRBV6-2 or TRBV6-3 and J is TRBJ2-3; no firm D call. The CDR3 runs to 14 residues. Looked up from germline, CDR1 is MNHEY and CDR2 is SVGEGT. V gave up 5 bases and J gave up 3 bases, with 12 bases separating them. The CDR3 loop is CASSAVFGTDTQYF. CDR3 DNA: TGTGCCAGCAGTGCGGTCTTCGGAACAGATACGCAGTATTTT.

This clonotype was seen a few times. This chain joins TRBV6-2 or TRBV6-3 and TRBJ2-1; 8 nucleotides agree with TRBD2. CDR1 and CDR2 from the germline V gene are MNHEY and SVGEGT. V shed 1 base, J shed 12 bases, and the junction held 5 bases outside the gene matches. This CDR3 spans 13 amino acids. The CDR3 DNA follows: TGTGCCAGCAGTTACTTGTCTAGCGGGTCGCAGTTCTTC. Amino acid sequence: CASSYLSSGSQFF.

This clonotype has a handful of counts. The V and J genes are TRBV5-5 and TRBJ2-1; 7 bases match TRBD2. Germline CDR1 reads SGHKS; CDR2 reads YYEKEE (reference sequence). J was trimmed by 6 bases and V by 2 bases; bases with no gene match: 8. CDR3 length: 15 amino acids. The CDR3 here is CASSLRGRAPNEQFF. The CDR3 DNA reads as TGTGCCAGCAGCTTACGAGGGAGGGCCCCCAATGAGCAGTTCTTC.

The chain carries TRBV7-2 and TRBJ2-1; possibly TRBD2 for D (6 bases). The CDR3 contains 14 residues. Trimming took off 2 bases at V and 9 bases at J, with 14 bases between the two ends. The germline V gene has CDR1 SGHTA and CDR2 FQGNSA. Here the CDR3 DNA reads TGTGCCAGCAGCTTACCGGGAGTGAACACTGAGCAGTTCTTC. Encoded protein: CASSLPGVNTEQFF.

The J gene is TRBJ1-2, the V gene TRBV4-1; 9 bases align to TRBD1. Trimming at V came to 4 bases and at J to 4 bases, leaving 16 bases not matched to a gene. The CDR3 extends over 18 amino acids. Germline-derived CDR1 and CDR2 are MGHRA and YSYEKL. The CDR3 loop reads CASSLLGTGSRPLYGYTF. Here the CDR3 DNA reads TGCGCCAGCAGCCTTTTGGGGACAGGGTCCCGACCCCTCTATGGCTACACCTTC.

J is TRBJ1-2 and V is TRBV6-5, with unresolved D. The germline V and J ends were trimmed by 2 bases and 8 bases, with 12 bases remaining between them. This CDR3 is 13 amino acids long. CDR1 and CDR2 (germline): MNHEY, SVGAGI. The CDR3 region has the DNA TGTGCCAGCAGTTACCGCCCGGATGAAGGCTACACCTTC. It encodes CASSYRPDEGYTF.

The chain carries TRBV5-1 and TRBJ2-3, with a tentative D call TRBD1 (6 bases). Germline assignment: CDR1 SGHRS and CDR2 YFSETQ. The CDR3 extends over 16 amino acids. V was shortened by 4 bases and J by 6 bases, with 21 bases between the two germline ends. The chain's CDR3 is CASSPRTEPGGDTQYF. CDR3 in DNA: TGCGCCAGCAGCCCTAGGACAGAACCTGGAGGCGATACGCAGTATTTT.

This rearrangement joins TRBV30 to TRBJ2-7; a possible D gene is TRBD2 (5 bases). The CDR3 contains 13 residues. V lost 4 bases, J lost 4 bases, and 14 bases lay in between. CDR1 and CDR2 from the germline V gene are GTSNPN and SVGIG (reference sequence). CDR3 nucleotide sequence: TGTGCCTGGATCCCCCGGGATCGATACGAGCAGTACTTC. Amino acid sequence: CAWIPRDRYEQYF.

The CDR3 DNA is TGTGCCAGCAGTCGACACGGACTAGCCTACAATGAGCAGTTCTTC. This encodes CASSRHGLAYNEQFF. The chain has TRBV27 and TRBJ2-1, with TRBD2 identical over 7 bases. V lost 5 bases to trimming and J lost 2 bases; unmatched junction nucleotides: 6. Per the germline V gene, CDR1 is MNHEY and CDR2 is SMNVEV (reference sequence). The CDR3 sequence is 15 residues long.

The chain is built from TRBV4-1 and TRBJ1-4; 10 bases map to TRBD1. Germline V CDR1 and CDR2: MGHRA, YSYEKL. This CDR3 is built from 16 residues. V was clipped by 3 bases and J by 8 bases; unmatched bases: 9. The CDR3 spells CASSQSRQGAWEKLFF. For the CDR3, the DNA is TGCGCCAGCAGCCAGTCTAGACAGGGGGCTTGGGAAAAACTGTTTTTT.

This clonotype was picked up a small number of times. CDR3: CASAPGTWGDTQYF. Here the CDR3 DNA reads TGTGCCAGCGCCCCCGGGACTTGGGGCGATACGCAGTATTTT. This chain connects TRBV27 to TRBJ2-3; tentative D call: TRBD2 (6 bases). From germline, CDR1 is MNHEY and CDR2 SMNVEV (reference sequence). The V end was cut by 8 bases, the J end by 6 bases, with 18 bases between. There are 14 residues in the CDR3.

This clonotype turned up a few times. This chain joins TRBV6-5 and TRBJ2-1, with TRBD1 as a possible D gene (6 bases). The V gene's germline CDR1 is MNHEY and CDR2 SVGAGI. CDR3 length equals 15 residues. Trimming cost V 3 bases and J 0 bases, with 9 bases left between them. CDR3 sequence: CASSYDRSSYNEQFF. The CDR3 region has the DNA TGTGCCAGCAGTTATGACAGGAGCTCCTACAATGAGCAGTTCTTC.

This chain uses TRBV6-5 with TRBJ1-4, with D unclear. Trimming shortened V by 2 bases and J by 0 bases, and 22 bases separated the two germline ends. Looked up from germline, CDR1 is MNHEY and CDR2 is SVGAGI. This CDR3 has 20 residues. CDR3 residues: CASSYPDDGLDQATNEKLFF. CDR3 bases: TGTGCCAGCAGTTACCCCGATGATGGGTTGGACCAAGCAACTAATGAAAAACTGTTTTTT.

The chain recombines TRBV11-2 with TRBJ1-2; D uncertain. The CDR3 has 18 amino acids. With 0 bases removed from V and 5 bases from J, the gap between germline ends came to 22 bases. Germline values: CDR1 SGHAT, CDR2 FQNNGV. Here the CDR3 DNA reads TGTGCCAGCAGCTTAGAGACCAGTGGGCCGAAGTCCAGGTATGGCTACACCTTC. Its protein is CASSLETSGPKSRYGYTF.